This T cell receptor beta chain was captured by sequencing in a study of CD8+ T cells in alopecia areata. Overall study results and limits: Sequencing of scalp samples also captures resident alphabeta T cells of normal skin. TCR sharing across patients was less clear than in mice, possibly HLA-related. In lesional scalp, particularly from alopecia totalis/universalis, clonality was higher than in normal scalp.

The CDR3 sequence is 14 residues long. V lost 0 bases and J lost 10; bases outside the gene matches: 6. Germline V gene lookup returns CDR1 SNHLY and CDR2 FYNNEI. RNA, once extracted, was reverse transcribed into cDNA for use as the sequencing template. Here immunoSEQ multiplex PCR was the method, and the copy in TCRdb shows in-frame clones only, minus some. The repertoire holds around 97,000 clones, approximately 52% seen once, with 8% to 10% in the top ten. In its sample, this clone was seen a few times. No antigen is known for it. Cell sorting was applied to PBMCs, and CD4+ and CD8+ T cells were collected.

The chain joins TRBV2 to TRBJ2-1, with TRBD1 matching 7 bases. The TCR was taken from a human donor in good health. Input material: CD4+ T cells sorted from blood. For the CDR3, the DNA is TGTGCCAGCAGTGAAGCACGTGGGACAGCCGAGCAGTTCTTC. It yields the protein CASSEARGTAEQFF.